The 17 T cell receptor beta chains below all came from one sample that was sequenced in a study of cytomegalovirus exposure and HLA in healthy donors. PCR amplification relied on 60 Vbeta primers (plus 13 Jbeta primers). Data came from immunoSEQ multiplex PCR; TCRdb stores just in-frame clones and leaves some out. The table lists around 150,000 clones, roughly 63% of them singletons. The sequencing input was PBMCs. These receptor sequences come from an older woman in good health and CMV-seropositive.

The J gene is TRBJ2-7, the V gene TRBV18; D is uncertain. Germline CDR1 reads KGHSH; CDR2 reads LQKENI. V lost 4 bases, J lost 4 bases, and 5 bases lay in between. The CDR3 extends over 11 amino acids. This CDR3 is CASSREYEQYF. The CDR3 bases are TGTGCCAGCTCACGAGAATACGAGCAGTACTTC. Using reference TRBV18 and TRBJ2-7 for the parts outside the CDR3, the full variable domain is NAGVMQNPRHLVRRRGQEARLRCSPMKGHSHVYWYRQLPEEGLKFMVYLQKENIIDESGMPKERFSAEFPKEGPSILRIQQVVRGDSAAYFCASSREYEQYFGPGTRLTVT.

This sequence joins TRBV19 and TRBJ2-1, with a possible D match to TRBD2 (5 bases). CDR1 and CDR2 (germline): LNHDA, SQIVND (reference sequence). Trimming shortened V by 8 bases and J by 9 bases, and 14 bases separated the two germline ends. CDR3 length equals 12 residues. The CDR3 DNA reads as TGTGCCAGTGGGGTACTTCGGGGTGAGCAGTTCTTC. The encoded protein is CASGVLRGEQFF.

The CDR3 region is CASSQETRSTDTQYF. CDR3 DNA sequence: TGTGCCAGCAGCCAAGAAACGAGATCAACAGATACGCAGTATTTT. The J gene is TRBJ2-3, the V gene TRBV4-2; D remains unclear. The length of the CDR3 is 15 residues. The V end was cut by 0 bases, the J end by 3 bases, with 10 bases between. Looked up from germline, CDR1 is LGHNA and CDR2 is YNFKEQ.

This chain joins TRBV5-1 and TRBJ2-5, with 11 positions matching TRBD2. V lost 2 bases, J lost 4 bases, and 10 bases stayed unmatched. The CDR3 is 17 amino acids. Germline CDR1 reads SGHRS; CDR2 reads YFSETQ. DNA for the CDR3: TGCGCCAGCAGCTTAACTAGCGGGAGAGCTTTGGGAGAGACCCAGTACTTC. It codes for CASSLTSGRALGETQYF.

J is TRBJ2-3 and V is TRBV6-5; a weak D match, TRBD2 (5 bases). V was clipped by 2 bases and J by 1 base, with 10 bases between them. Germline loops: CDR1 MNHEY, CDR2 SVGAGI. This CDR3 is built from 15 residues. CDR3: CASSYRAERTDTQYF. Written as DNA, the CDR3 is TGTGCCAGCAGTTACCGAGCGGAGCGCACAGATACGCAGTATTTT.

V gene TRBV2 combines with J gene TRBJ2-1; 10 bases align to TRBD2. CDR3 length: 15 amino acids. From germline, CDR1 is SNHLY and CDR2 FYNNEI. The V and J ends lost 6 bases and 4 bases, in that order; junction bases with no gene match: 6. The CDR3 sequence is CASRAWTSGYNEQFF. As DNA, the CDR3 is TGTGCCAGCAGGGCCTGGACTAGCGGATACAATGAGCAGTTCTTC. The variable domain in full, with the rest retrieved from reference TRBV2 and TRBJ2-1, is EPEVTQTPSHQVTQMGQEVILRCVPISNHLYFYWYRQILGQKVEFLVSFYNNEISEKSEIFDDQFSVERPDGSNFTLKIRSTKLEDSAMYFCASRAWTSGYNEQFFGPGTRLTVL.

The genes are TRBV11-1 and TRBJ1-2; D is uncertain. Germline CDR1 is SGHAT and CDR2 is FQDESV (reference sequence). The V end was cut by 1 base, the J end by 2 bases, with 5 bases between. This CDR3 has 13 residues. CDR3 loop: CASSLEQNYGYTF. In DNA, the CDR3 is TGTGCCAGCAGCTTAGAACAGAACTATGGCTACACCTTC.

The chain is built from TRBV19 and TRBJ1-5, with TRBD1 matching over 8 bases. The ends lost 10 bases at V and 4 bases at J; junction bases unmatched: 15. The CDR3 consists of 16 residues. The germline V gene has CDR1 LNHDA and CDR2 SQIVND (reference sequence). CDR3 DNA sequence: TGTGCCACCTCGTACAGTAACAGGGGGTTGAATCAGCCCCAGCATTTT. It translates to CATSYSNRGLNQPQHF.

The rearrangement joins TRBV15 to TRBJ1-2; a possible D gene is TRBD1 (6 bases). Per germline, CDR1 LNHNV and CDR2 YYDKDF (reference sequence). This CDR3 region has 14 residues. With 0 bases removed from V and 6 bases from J, the gap between germline ends came to 11 bases. CDR3 sequence reads: CATSRDPRDNGYTF. In nucleotides, the CDR3 is TGTGCCACCAGCAGAGATCCCAGGGACAATGGCTACACCTTC.

This chain connects TRBV28 to TRBJ2-1, with D possibly being TRBD2 (7 bases). The CDR3 is 18 residues long. Trimming removed 8 bases from V and 0 bases from J, with 23 bases in between. CDR1 is MDHEN, CDR2 SYDVKM, per germline. The CDR3 bases are TGTGCCAGCCCCCGTGACGGGGGCGGGAGTCCCTCCTACAATGAGCAGTTCTTC. It specifies CASPRDGGGSPSYNEQFF.

The chain recombines TRBV6-6 with TRBJ1-2; D uncertain. Germline loops: CDR1 MNHNY, CDR2 SVGAGI (reference sequence). Between the trimmed V and J ends, which lost 0 bases and 6 bases, there was a span of 14 bases. The CDR3 totals 15 residues. CDR3 loop: CASSYSRARPDGYTF. CDR3 DNA sequence: TGTGCCAGCAGTTACTCGAGGGCGCGCCCGGATGGCTACACCTTC.

This clone is a singleton in its sample. The rearrangement links TRBV28 to TRBJ2-7, with 9 bases identical to TRBD2. Germline CDR1 reads MDHEN; CDR2 reads SYDVKM. After removal of 7 bases from V and 3 bases from J, the junction contained 16 bases not matched to a gene. The CDR3 consists of 17 residues. Here the CDR3 reads CASKQGVAGVFFYEQYF. The CDR3 nucleotides are TGTGCCAGCAAACAAGGTGTAGCGGGAGTTTTTTTCTACGAGCAGTACTTC.

The V gene is TRBV4-2, the J gene TRBJ2-3; TRBD2 aligns across 10 bases. CDR3 length equals 15 residues. Trimming at V came to 0 bases and at J to 6 bases, leaving 3 bases not matched to a gene. Germline V CDR1 and CDR2: LGHNA, YNFKEQ. Written as DNA, the CDR3 is TGTGCCAGCAGCCAAGAAGAGACTAGCGGGGATACGCAGTATTTT. This gives the protein CASSQEETSGDTQYF.

V and J are TRBV7-9 and TRBJ1-3; D gene uncertain. The CDR3 covers 13 residues. The germline gives CDR1 SEHNR, CDR2 FQNEAQ (reference sequence). Trimming left V 6 bases short and J 6 bases short, with 12 bases between. The CDR3 loop is CASRGDTENTIYF. The CDR3 nucleotides are TGTGCCAGCAGGGGCGACACTGAAAACACCATATATTTT.

The rearrangement joins TRBV10-1 to TRBJ2-2, with TRBD2 as a possible D gene (7 bases). Per the germline V gene, CDR1 is WNHNN and CDR2 is SYGVQD (reference sequence). The CDR3 loop spans 15 amino acids. Trimming pared 6 bases from V and 6 bases from J, leaving 17 bases between. The CDR3 sequence: CASSPRGGVPGELFF. CDR3 DNA: TGCGCCAGCAGCCCCCGCGGGGGCGTCCCCGGGGAGCTGTTTTTT.

The genes are TRBV7-9 and TRBJ1-1; TRBD1 matches 9 bases. With V trimmed by 1 base and J by 4 bases, 13 bases remained unmatched. Germline CDR1 and CDR2: SEHNR and FQNEAQ (reference sequence). The CDR3 has 18 residues. In DNA, the CDR3 is TGTGCCAGCAGCTTAGACCCCGGGACAGGGCGTCTGGGCACTGAAGCTTTCTTT. Its translation is CASSLDPGTGRLGTEAFF.

The rearrangement uses TRBV7-9 and TRBJ2-5; D is perhaps TRBD2 (5 bases). The J call may be incorrect, as the DNA end agrees better with TRBJ2-7. CDR3 length: 14 residues. Germline values: CDR1 SEHNR, CDR2 FQNEAQ (reference sequence). Written as DNA, the CDR3 is TGTGCCAGCAGCAGTCAGCGGATTCCCTACGAGCAGTACTTC. This encodes CASSSQRIPYEQYF.